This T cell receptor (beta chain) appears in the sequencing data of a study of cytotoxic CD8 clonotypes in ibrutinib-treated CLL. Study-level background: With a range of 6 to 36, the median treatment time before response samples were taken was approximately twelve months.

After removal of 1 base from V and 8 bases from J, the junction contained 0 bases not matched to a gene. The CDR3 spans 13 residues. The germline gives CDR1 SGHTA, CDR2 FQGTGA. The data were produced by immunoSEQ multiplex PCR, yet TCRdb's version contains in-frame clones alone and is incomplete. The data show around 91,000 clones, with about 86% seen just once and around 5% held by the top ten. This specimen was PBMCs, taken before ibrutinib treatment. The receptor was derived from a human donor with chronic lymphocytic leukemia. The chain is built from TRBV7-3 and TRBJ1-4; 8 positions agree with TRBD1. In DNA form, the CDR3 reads TGTGCCAGCAGCTTAAACAGGGGGGAAAAACTGTTTTTT. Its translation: CASSLNRGEKLFF.